The 10 T cell receptor beta chains given below trace back to one sample, sequenced in a study of blood T cell repertoires in COVID-19. Using immunoSEQ multiplex PCR, the repertoire was profiled, and TCRdb retains in-frame clones only, with some absent. The sample carries roughly 60,000 clones, 65% to 90% recorded once. Sequencing input: peripheral blood. Receptor source: a middle-aged man with COVID-19, enrolled during active disease.

The chain combines TRBV18 with TRBJ1-1; 7 positions agree with TRBD1. J was trimmed by 2 bases and V by 4 bases; bases with no gene match: 4. From germline, CDR1 is KGHSH and CDR2 LQKENI. The CDR3 has 14 amino acids. CDR3 DNA: TGTGCCAGCTCACGGGACAGAAGTAACACTGAAGCTTTCTTT. Protein product: CASSRDRSNTEAFF.

The rearrangement links TRBV2 to TRBJ2-6; 7 bases line up with TRBD1. The CDR3 sequence is 18 residues long. Losses at the gene ends were 6 bases for V and 0 bases for J; bases not matched to a gene: 11. The germline V gene encodes CDR1 SNHLY and CDR2 FYNNEI. The CDR3 DNA reads as TGTGCCAGCAGCCTACAAGGACAGGTTTTCTCTGGGGCCAACGTCCTGACTTTC. This translates into CASSLQGQVFSGANVLTF.

The gene calls are TRBV6-6 and TRBJ1-2; D not resolved. The CDR3 extends over 14 amino acids. Deletions cut 4 bases from V and 4 bases from J, with 13 bases between. Looked up from germline, CDR1 is MNHNY and CDR2 is SVGAGI (reference sequence). CDR3 region: CASSSGPGGYGYTF. The CDR3 DNA follows: TGTGCCAGCAGTTCCGGGCCCGGAGGCTATGGCTACACCTTC.

The chain recombines TRBV18 with TRBJ2-3; no definite D call. The V gene lost 6 bases and the J gene lost 0 bases, with 7 bases spanning the gap. The CDR3 is 13 residues long. CDR1 and CDR2 (germline): KGHSH, LQKENI. CDR3 bases: TGTGCCAGCTCTGTGACTAGCACAGATACGCAGTATTTT. Protein sequence: CASSVTSTDTQYF.

The chain links TRBV3-1 (or the pseudogene TRBV3-2) to TRBJ2-7, with TRBD2 matching over 14 bases. V lost 3 bases and J lost 7; bases outside the gene matches: 2. Germline V gene lookup returns CDR1 LGHDT and CDR2 YNNKEL (reference sequence). CDR3 size: 14 residues. The CDR3 DNA follows: TGTGCCAGCAGCCAGGGACTAGCGGGAGAGGAGCAGTACTTC. Translating it yields CASSQGLAGEEQYF.

This chain uses TRBV19 with TRBJ1-5; 9 nucleotides line up with TRBD1. The junction had 7 bases not matched to a gene; V was cut back by 10 bases and J by 0 bases. CDR1 is LNHDA and CDR2 is SQIVND in the germline V gene (reference sequence). CDR3 length: 15 residues. CDR3 in DNA: TGTGCCACCCTGGACAGGGGTTATAGCAATCAGCCCCAGCATTTT. Translated, it gives CATLDRGYSNQPQHF.

The chain joins TRBV9 to TRBJ1-5; D may be TRBD1 (5 bases). Between the trimmed V and J ends, which lost 0 bases and 8 bases, there was a span of 15 bases. Germline assignment: CDR1 SGDLS and CDR2 YYNGEE. CDR3 length: 15 residues. The CDR3 loop reads CASSVAPSGGEPQHF. The CDR3 bases are TGTGCCAGCAGCGTAGCTCCGTCGGGGGGGGAGCCCCAGCATTTT.

This chain uses TRBV2 with TRBJ2-2; 7 nucleotides agree with TRBD2. The V segment lost 4 bases and the J segment 5 bases; nucleotides outside the gene matches: 10. Looked up from germline, CDR1 is SNHLY and CDR2 is FYNNEI. The CDR3 is 16 amino acids. CDR3 sequence (DNA): TGTGCCAGCAGTGGGATAGCGGGTCTTCCGACCGGGGAGCTGTTTTTT. Protein: CASSGIAGLPTGELFF.

The chain recombines TRBV6-2 or TRBV6-3 with TRBJ2-3; D gene unclear. The CDR3 is 14 amino acids. Trimming left V 0 bases short and J 0 bases short, with 4 bases between. Germline V gene sequence: CDR1 MNHEY, CDR2 SVGEGT. CDR3 nucleotides: TGTGCCAGCAGTTACTCGGGCAGCACAGATACGCAGTATTTT. Translating gives CASSYSGSTDTQYF.

This sequence joins TRBV4-1 and TRBJ2-7; a possible D gene is TRBD1 (5 bases). This CDR3 comprises 15 residues. In germline, CDR1 is MGHRA, CDR2 YSYEKL. Trimming stripped 7 bases from V and 5 bases from J, with 21 bases between. CDR3 in DNA: TGCGCCAGCACCGTGACAGCAAGGGCTTTTGACGAGCAGTACTTC. Translating it yields CASTVTARAFDEQYF.